Below are 20 T cell receptor beta chains sequenced from a single sample in a study of radiotherapy plus CTLA-4 blockade in lung cancer. Data came from immunoSEQ multiplex PCR; TCRdb stores just in-frame clones and leaves some out. The table shows 55,000 to 65,000 clones, with approximately 79% occurring only once. This specimen consisted of peripheral blood, obtained from a patient treated with radiotherapy plus ipilimumab. All receptors come from a human donor with non-small cell lung cancer who had a complete response to radiotherapy plus ipilimumab.

This chain uses TRBV19 with TRBJ2-1; TRBD2 agrees at 10 bases. This CDR3 region has 17 residues. Looked up from germline, CDR1 is LNHDA and CDR2 is SQIVND (reference sequence). J lost 2 bases, V lost 5 bases, and 9 bases had no gene match. The CDR3 region has the DNA TGTGCCAGTAGTTCGGCCGGGACTAGCGTCGCCTACAATGAGCAGTTCTTC. Translated: CASSSAGTSVAYNEQFF.

V and J are TRBV4-3 and TRBJ1-4, with a weak D call TRBD1 (6 bases). Germline-derived CDR1 and CDR2 are LGHNA and YSLEER. There are 15 residues in the CDR3. V dropped 2 bases and J dropped 4 bases, with 11 bases sitting between them. The DNA of the CDR3 is TGCGCCAGCAGCCAACACAGGGACCGTAATGAAAAACTGTTTTTT. Its translation is CASSQHRDRNEKLFF.

The chain joins TRBV30 to TRBJ1-1; 8 bases are a match to TRBD1. CDR1 and CDR2 from the germline V gene are GTSNPN and SVGIG (reference sequence). The CDR3 contains 13 residues. Trimming took 4 bases from V and 3 from J; bases not matched to a gene: 4. The CDR3 loop is CAWTRTGYTEAFF. In DNA, the CDR3 is TGTGCCTGGACTCGGACAGGGTACACTGAAGCTTTCTTT.

The chain has TRBV28 and TRBJ2-4, with TRBD2 identical over 9 bases. The CDR3 consists of 16 residues. CDR1 and CDR2 (germline): MDHEN, SYDVKM. V lost 2 bases to trimming and J lost 6 bases; unmatched junction nucleotides: 8. The CDR3 sequence is CASSLSLPSGINIQYF. The CDR3 DNA is TGTGCCAGCAGTTTAAGCTTGCCTAGCGGGATAAACATTCAGTACTTC.

The chain combines TRBV5-1 with TRBJ1-2; 7 bases align to TRBD1. J lost 4 bases, V lost 4 bases, and 4 bases had no gene match. The CDR3 extends over 13 amino acids. Germline CDR1 is SGHRS and CDR2 is YFSETQ. The CDR3 coding sequence is TGCGCCAGCAGCGAACGACAGGGCTATGGCTACACCTTC. Protein product: CASSERQGYGYTF.

The rearrangement uses TRBV6-6 and TRBJ1-5, with 9 nucleotides matching TRBD1. CDR1 is MNHNY, CDR2 SVGAGI, per germline (reference sequence). This CDR3 contains 16 residues. After removal of 7 bases from V and 4 bases from J, the junction contained 11 bases not matched to a gene. The CDR3 nucleotides read TGTGCCAGCACTCTGGGACAGGGACGTTTAAATCAGCCCCAGCATTTT. This translates into CASTLGQGRLNQPQHF.

The chain uses TRBV11-2 and TRBJ2-1, with 8 bases aligning to TRBD1. Germline-derived CDR1 and CDR2 are SGHAT and FQNNGV. The CDR3 spans 16 residues. V gave up 8 bases and J gave up 3 bases; unmatched junction bases: 12. CDR3 amino acids: CASSRQGTDFYNEQFF. The CDR3 bases are TGTGCCAGCTCCCGACAGGGGACAGATTTCTACAATGAGCAGTTCTTC.

The chain combines TRBV6-5 with TRBJ1-6; 7 bases match TRBD1. Per the germline V gene, CDR1 is MNHEY and CDR2 is SVGAGI. The trim removed 7 bases at V and 10 bases at J, leaving 10 bases unmatched. The CDR3 totals 14 residues. CDR3 sequence (DNA): TGTGCCAGCACGGTGACAGGGAAACAATCACCCCTCCACTTT. It yields the protein CASTVTGKQSPLHF.

This chain joins TRBV7-9 and TRBJ2-1; 9 positions match TRBD2. The germline gives CDR1 SEHNR, CDR2 FQNEAQ (reference sequence). J lost 3 bases, V lost 11 bases, and 17 bases had no gene match. This CDR3 is 17 amino acids long. CDR3 residues: CAADERGARVGYNEQFF. CDR3 bases: TGTGCCGCGGATGAGCGGGGGGCCCGGGTTGGCTACAATGAGCAGTTCTTC.

The gene calls are TRBV15 and TRBJ1-2; the D is unclear. The V gene lost 9 bases and the J gene lost 0 bases, with 11 bases spanning the gap. From germline, CDR1 is LNHNV and CDR2 YYDKDF (reference sequence). This CDR3 has 13 residues. The CDR3 DNA is TGTGCCACTACAGAGTCAGCTAACTATGGCTACACCTTC. This gives the protein CATTESANYGYTF.

This clone was detected once. The chain uses TRBV11-2 and TRBJ2-7; 8 bases align to TRBD1. Per the germline V gene, CDR1 is SGHAT and CDR2 is FQNNGV. V was pared by 2 bases and J by 7 bases, with 4 bases of the junction left unmatched. This CDR3 has 13 amino acids. In DNA form, the CDR3 reads TGTGCCAGCAGCTTACAGGGGGCACGAGAGCAGTACTTC. It translates to CASSLQGAREQYF.

V usage is TRBV6-5 and J usage is TRBJ1-4; D is ambiguous. Germline-derived CDR1 and CDR2 are MNHEY and SVGAGI. V lost 0 bases to trimming and J lost 6 bases, with 11 bases between them. This CDR3 is 15 amino acids long. This chain's CDR3 is CASSYSGRGDEKLFF. CDR3 coding DNA: TGTGCCAGCAGTTACTCTGGCCGCGGGGATGAAAAACTGTTTTTT.

The chain employs TRBV7-8 and TRBJ2-1; no clear D gene. Germline assignment: CDR1 SGHVS and CDR2 FQNEAQ. This CDR3 region has 16 residues. Trimming cost V 3 bases and J 2 bases, with 14 bases left between them. In DNA, the CDR3 is TGTGCCAGCAGCTTGAGAGAGATCGCCGCCTACAATGAGCAGTTCTTC. Encoded protein: CASSLREIAAYNEQFF.

This clone was counted only a few times. The CDR3 DNA follows: TGTGCCAGTCAATTGAAAGGGACAGCTTTGAGCTCCTACAATGAGCAGTTCTTC. It yields the protein CASQLKGTALSSYNEQFF. The gene calls are TRBV2 and TRBJ2-1; 7 positions agree with TRBD1. V dropped 9 bases and J dropped 0; count of bases not matched to a gene: 17. The CDR3 length is 18 residues. The germline CDR1 and CDR2 sequences are SNHLY and FYNNEI.

The CDR3 nucleotides are TGTGCCAGCAGTTACCGGGGGAATTCACCCCTCCACTTT. Residues: CASSYRGNSPLHF. The V gene is TRBV6-5, the J gene TRBJ1-6; D is perhaps TRBD1 (5 bases). The CDR3 loop spans 13 amino acids. V was trimmed by 2 bases and J by 7 bases, leaving 6 bases between them. Germline V lookup: CDR1 MNHEY, CDR2 SVGAGI.

This chain uses TRBV5-1 with TRBJ1-2; possibly TRBD1 for D (6 bases). The V gene lost 4 bases and the J gene lost 3 bases, with 10 bases spanning the gap. The germline V gene has CDR1 SGHRS and CDR2 YFSETQ. The CDR3 is made up of 13 amino acids. The CDR3 region has the DNA TGCGCCAGCAGCACCTACAGGGACTATGGCTACACCTTC. Protein product: CASSTYRDYGYTF. Filled out from reference TRBV5-1 and TRBJ1-2, the complete variable domain reads KAGVTQTPRYLIKTRGQQVTLSCSPISGHRSVSWYQQTPGQGLQFLFEYFSETQRNKGNFPGRFSGRQFSNSRSEMNVSTLELGDSALYLCASSTYRDYGYTFGSGTRLTVV.

The rearrangement uses TRBV5-6 and TRBJ1-5, with D possibly matching TRBD1 (5 bases). Trimming removed 0 bases from V and 3 bases from J, with 10 bases in between. The CDR3 covers 15 residues. CDR1 is SGHDT, CDR2 YYEEEE, per germline. CDR3 sequence reads: CASSLGQGVNQPQHF. CDR3 DNA: TGTGCCAGCAGCTTGGGGCAGGGCGTCAATCAGCCCCAGCATTTT. Filled out from reference TRBV5-6 and TRBJ1-5, the complete variable domain reads DAGVTQSPTHLIKTRGQQVTLRCSPKSGHDTVSWYQQALGQGPQFIFQYYEEEERQRGNFPDRFSGHQFPNYSSELNVNALLLGDSALYLCASSLGQGVNQPQHFGDGTRLSIL.

This chain links TRBV18 with TRBJ2-7; TRBD2 is a possible D gene (6 bases). Germline V gene sequence: CDR1 KGHSH, CDR2 LQKENI. V lost 3 bases, J lost 2 bases, and 8 bases lay in between. The CDR3 is 13 amino acids. Here the CDR3 reads CASSPSGAYEQYF. The DNA of the CDR3 is TGTGCCAGCTCACCCTCGGGAGCCTACGAGCAGTACTTC.

This clone was seen a handful of times. The V and J genes are TRBV29-1 and TRBJ2-5; D is uncertain. This CDR3 has 12 residues. Germline V gene lookup returns CDR1 SQVTM and CDR2 ANQGSEA. Trimming removed 5 bases at V and 4 bases at J, with 11 bases between. CDR3 coding DNA: TGCAGCGTTAGAGAGGCGAGAGAGACCCAGTACTTC. Amino acids: CSVREARETQYF.

V gene TRBV2 combines with J gene TRBJ1-5, with D hard to call. The CDR3 runs to 14 residues. V lost 4 bases and J lost 4, with 11 bases in between. CDR1 SNHLY and CDR2 FYNNEI come from the germline V gene. The CDR3 loop is CASSGLAENQPQHF. The CDR3 bases are TGTGCCAGCAGTGGTCTGGCAGAAAATCAGCCCCAGCATTTT.